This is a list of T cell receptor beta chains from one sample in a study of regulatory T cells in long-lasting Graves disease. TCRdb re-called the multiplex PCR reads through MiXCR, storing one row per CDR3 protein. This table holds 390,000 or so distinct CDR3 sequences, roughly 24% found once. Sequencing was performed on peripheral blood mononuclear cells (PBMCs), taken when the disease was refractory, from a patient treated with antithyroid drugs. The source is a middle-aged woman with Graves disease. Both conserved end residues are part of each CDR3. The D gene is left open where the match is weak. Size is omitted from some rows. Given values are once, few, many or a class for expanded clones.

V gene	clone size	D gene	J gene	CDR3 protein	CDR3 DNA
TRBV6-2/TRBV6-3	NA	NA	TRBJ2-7	CASSETGGRDEQYF	TGTGCCAGCAGTGAAACAGGAGGCAGGGACGAGCAGTACTTC
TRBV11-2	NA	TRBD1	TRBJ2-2	CASRQSDRVNTGELFF	TGTGCCAGCAGACAATCGGACAGGGTGAACACCGGGGAGCTGTTTTTT
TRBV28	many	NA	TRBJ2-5	CASSLLEGGAQETQYF	TGTGCCAGCAGTCTCCTAGAGGGCGGGGCACAAGAGACCCAGTACTTC
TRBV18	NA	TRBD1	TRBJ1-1	CASSSGGYTEAFF	TGTGCTAGCTCATCAGGGGGCTACACTGAAGCTTTCTTT
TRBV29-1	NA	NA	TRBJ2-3	CSVEDGFGRTQYF	TGCAGCGTTGAAGACGGGTTCGGTCGTACGCAGTATTTT
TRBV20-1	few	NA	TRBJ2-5	CSARASWGTMSAQYF	TGCAGTGCTAGAGCATCATGGGGGACAATGTCGGCCCAGTACTTC
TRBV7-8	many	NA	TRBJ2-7	CASSLVFSYEQYF	TGTGCCAGCAGCTTAGTATTCTCCTACGAGCAGTACTTC
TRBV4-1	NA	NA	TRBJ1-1	CASSQGPGRKNTEAFF	TGCGCCAGCAGCCAGGGCCCGGGACGGAAGAACACTGAAGCTTTCTTT
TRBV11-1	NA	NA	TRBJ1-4	CASSLVQDHEKLFF	TGTGCCAGCAGCTTAGTACAGGACCATGAAAAACTGTTTTTT
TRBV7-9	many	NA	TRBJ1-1	CASSFANTEAFF	TGTGCCAGCAGCTTTGCCAACACTGAAGCTTTCTTT
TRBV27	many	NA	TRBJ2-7	CASSAAEAGSYEQYF	TGTGCCAGCAGTGCCGCCGAAGCAGGATCCTACGAGCAGTACTTC
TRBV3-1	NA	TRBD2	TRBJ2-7	CASSQEGTSGTWEQYF	TGTGCCAGCAGCCAAGAGGGGACTAGCGGGACCTGGGAGCAGTACTTC
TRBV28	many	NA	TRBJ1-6	CASHSGETSPLHF	TGTGCCAGCCATTCAGGGGAAACTTCACCCCTCCACTTT
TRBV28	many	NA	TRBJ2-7	CASRDGSYEQYF	TGTGCCAGCCGGGACGGCTCCTACGAGCAGTACTTC
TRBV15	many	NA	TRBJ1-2	CATSRSTIRSTNGYTF	TGTGCCACCAGCAGATCAACCATCAGGTCTACGAATGGCTACACCTTC
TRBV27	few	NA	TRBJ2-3	CASSYGSTDTQYF	TGTGCCAGCAGTTACGGGAGCACAGATACGCAGTATTTT
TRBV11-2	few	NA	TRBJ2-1	CASSLDVGGYNEQFF	TGTGCCAGCAGCTTAGACGTTGGGGGTTACAATGAGCAGTTCTTC
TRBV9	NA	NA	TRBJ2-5	CASSVLDFQETQYF	TGTGCCAGCAGCGTTCTGGACTTCCAAGAGACCCAGTACTTC
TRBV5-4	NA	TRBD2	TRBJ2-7	CASSPTSGGSYEQYF	TGTGCCAGCAGCCCTACTAGCGGGGGGTCCTACGAGCAGTACTTC
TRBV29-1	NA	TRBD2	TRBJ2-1	CSVTTGLAGNEQFF	TGCAGCGTGACGACGGGACTAGCCGGCAATGAGCAGTTCTTC
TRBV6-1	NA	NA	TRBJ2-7	CASRQAGYEQYF	TGTGCCAGCAGACAGGCGGGCTACGAGCAGTACTTC
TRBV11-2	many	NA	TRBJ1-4	CASSLQIQGEKLFF	TGTGCCAGCAGCTTGCAAATCCAGGGAGAGAAACTGTTTTTT
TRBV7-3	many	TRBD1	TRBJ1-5	CASSSRDRVTIQPQHF	TGTGCCAGCAGCTCCCGGGACAGGGTTACGATCCAGCCCCAGCATTTT
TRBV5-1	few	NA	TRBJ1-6	CASSIARSYNSPLHF	TGCGCCAGCAGCATTGCCCGCTCCTATAATTCACCCCTCCACTTT
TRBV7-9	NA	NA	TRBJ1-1	CASSAGHPGDTEAFF	TGTGCCAGCAGCGCTGGTCACCCCGGGGACACTGAAGCTTTCTTT
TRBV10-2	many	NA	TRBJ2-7	CASTSGPSYEQYF	TGCGCCAGTACCAGCGGCCCCTCCTACGAGCAGTACTTC
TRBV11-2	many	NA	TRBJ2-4	CASSPGLGATKNIQYF	TGTGCCAGCAGCCCGGGCCTGGGTGCTACCAAAAACATTCAGTACTTC
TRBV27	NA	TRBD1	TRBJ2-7	CASSFDRGETEQYF	TGTGCCAGCAGTTTCGACAGGGGAGAAACCGAGCAGTACTTC
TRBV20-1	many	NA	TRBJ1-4	CSARDWAELLFF	TGCAGTGCTAGAGATTGGGCGGAGCTACTGTTTTTT
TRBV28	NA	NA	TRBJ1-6	CASSAGTPLHF	TGTGCCAGCAGCGCCGGGACACCCCTCCACTTT
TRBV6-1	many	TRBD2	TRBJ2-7	CASTARGVSYEQYF	TGTGCCAGCACAGCCCGGGGGGTCTCCTACGAGCAGTACTTC
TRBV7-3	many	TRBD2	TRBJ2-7	CASSLRPGRTYEQYF	TGTGCCAGCAGCTTAAGGCCCGGGAGGACCTACGAGCAGTACTTC
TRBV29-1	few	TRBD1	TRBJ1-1	CSVRGQGVTEAFF	TGCAGCGTCCGGGGACAGGGGGTCACTGAAGCTTTCTTT
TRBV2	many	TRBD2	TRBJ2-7	CARRLAGDSEQYF	TGTGCCCGCCGACTAGCGGGAGATTCCGAGCAGTACTTC
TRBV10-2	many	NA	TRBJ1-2	CASSAHAGYTF	TGCGCCAGCAGCGCTCATGCGGGCTACACCTTC
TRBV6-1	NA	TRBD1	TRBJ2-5	CASRGRYRGQGRTQYF	TGTGCCAGCAGGGGACGATACAGGGGCCAGGGGCGGACCCAGTACTTC
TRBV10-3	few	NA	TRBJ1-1	CAISEPSSPLNTEAFF	TGTGCCATCAGTGAGCCGAGCTCCCCCCTTAACACTGAAGCTTTCTTT
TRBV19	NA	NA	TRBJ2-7	CASSIPGPYEQYF	TGTGCCAGTAGTATTCCAGGGCCCTACGAGCAGTACTTC